Below, 23 T cell receptor beta chains from the same sample are listed, as sequenced in a study of siplizumab effects on memory and regulatory T cells. Sequencing was performed with immunoSEQ multiplex PCR; in TCRdb, only in-frame clones are kept and a portion is missing. The sample lists about 56,000 clones; less than 98% were seen once. The sequenced sample consisted of naive CD8+ T cells sorted from blood. All receptors come from a human donor in good health.

The J gene is TRBJ2-7, the V gene TRBV5-5; D is unclear. Germline values: CDR1 SGHKS, CDR2 YYEKEE (reference sequence). Trimming stripped 4 bases from V and 2 bases from J, with 10 bases between. There are 13 residues in the CDR3. In DNA, the CDR3 is TGTGCCAGCAGCCCTGACTTGGCCTACGAGCAGTACTTC. It translates to CASSPDLAYEQYF.

The chain combines TRBV6-1 with TRBJ2-6; a weak D match, TRBD2 (5 bases). V lost 2 bases and J lost 0, with 14 bases in between. The CDR3 runs 18 residues. Looked up from germline, CDR1 is MNHNS and CDR2 is SASEGT. In nucleotides, the CDR3 is TGTGCCAGCAGTGAACAGGCGGGCCTTTTCTCTGGGGCCAACGTCCTGACTTTC. Translated: CASSEQAGLFSGANVLTF.

This sequence joins TRBV7-8 and TRBJ2-7, with 10 nucleotides matching TRBD1. Per germline, CDR1 SGHVS and CDR2 FQNEAQ. CDR3 length: 16 amino acids. Trimming removed 1 base from V and 2 bases from J; junction bases left unmatched: 5. CDR3 residues: CASSLVAGQGAYEQYF. CDR3 sequence (DNA): TGTGCCAGCAGCTTAGTCGCCGGACAGGGGGCCTACGAGCAGTACTTC.

The V and J genes are TRBV6-1 and TRBJ2-4, with 9 bases matching TRBD1. V was clipped by 2 bases and J by 3 bases; unmatched bases: 14. The CDR3 sequence is 19 residues long. Per germline, CDR1 MNHNS and CDR2 SASEGT. Here the CDR3 reads CASSERDRVSLVYKNIQYF. CDR3 coding DNA: TGTGCCAGCAGTGAACGGGACAGGGTTTCTTTAGTGTACAAAAACATTCAGTACTTC.

The V call is TRBV29-1, the J call TRBJ2-7, with 12 positions matching TRBD2. CDR1 is SQVTM and CDR2 is ANQGSEA in the germline V gene. The V gene end was trimmed by 3 bases and the J gene end by 6 bases; junction bases not matched to a gene: 3. This CDR3 has 13 amino acids. The CDR3 bases are TGCAGCGTTGAGCTAGCGGGAGGGCGCGAGCAGTACTTC. It yields the protein CSVELAGGREQYF.

This clone was seen only once. The chain employs TRBV19 and TRBJ1-5; D is unclear. Per germline, CDR1 LNHDA and CDR2 SQIVND (reference sequence). The CDR3 contains 13 residues. The V gene lost 5 bases and the J gene lost 3 bases, with 8 bases spanning the gap. CDR3 in DNA: TGTGCCAGTAGTCTTCTGGACAATCAGCCCCAGCATTTT. As protein: CASSLLDNQPQHF.

This clone was seen just once. The chain is built from TRBV29-1 and TRBJ2-1; no clear D gene. The CDR3 consists of 12 residues. V was cut by 1 base and J by 6 bases, with 7 bases left in between. Germline V CDR1 and CDR2: SQVTM, ANQGSEA. The CDR3 nucleotides are TGCAGCGTTGAAGGTCACCGCAATGAGCAGTTCTTC. Translated, it gives CSVEGHRNEQFF.

V usage is TRBV19 and J usage is TRBJ2-4; D unclear. The V end lost 1 base, the J end lost 5 bases, and 12 bases lay between the germline ends. Germline assignment: CDR1 LNHDA and CDR2 SQIVND (reference sequence). The CDR3 runs 15 residues. CDR3 sequence: CASSIGAGMENIQYF. CDR3 bases: TGTGCCAGTAGTATAGGGGCCGGAATGGAAAACATTCAGTACTTC.

The rearrangement links TRBV7-2 to TRBJ2-2; 9 bases align to TRBD2. Germline values: CDR1 SGHTA, CDR2 FQGNSA. V trimming: 8 bases; J trimming: 1 base; junction bases outside the gene matches: 5. The CDR3 consists of 15 residues. CDR3 region: CASASGILNTGELFF. The DNA for the CDR3 is TGTGCCAGCGCTAGCGGGATCTTGAACACCGGGGAGCTGTTTTTT.

This rearrangement joins TRBV29-1 to TRBJ2-7; perhaps TRBD1 as D (6 bases). There are 14 residues in the CDR3. Looked up from germline, CDR1 is SQVTM and CDR2 is ANQGSEA. Trimming stripped 7 bases from V and 2 bases from J, with 18 bases between. In DNA form, the CDR3 reads TGCAGCGCCGAGGGGGAAAAAGTAGCCTACGAGCAGTACTTC. The encoded protein is CSAEGEKVAYEQYF.

The V call is TRBV7-9, the J call TRBJ2-2, with D unclear. Germline V gene data show CDR1 as SEHNR and CDR2 as FQNEAQ (reference sequence). The ends were cut back, 7 bases at V and 7 bases at J, with 7 bases in the middle. The CDR3 spans 11 residues. For the CDR3, the DNA is TGTGCCAGCACCCTCGACGGGGAGCTGTTTTTT. Its protein product is CASTLDGELFF.

The chain joins TRBV7-9 to TRBJ1-1; no definite D call. Trimming took off 7 bases at V and 6 bases at J, with 12 bases between the two ends. Germline V gene data show CDR1 as SEHNR and CDR2 as FQNEAQ (reference sequence). This CDR3 is 12 amino acids long. CDR3 region: CASTPSGAEAFF. For the CDR3, the DNA is TGTGCCAGCACTCCATCTGGGGCTGAAGCTTTCTTT.

The chain has TRBV28 and TRBJ2-7; 9 nucleotides agree with TRBD1. Germline V gene data show CDR1 as MDHEN and CDR2 as SYDVKM. Trimming removed 5 bases from V and 4 bases from J; junction bases left unmatched: 6. The CDR3 totals 14 residues. The CDR3: CASSLGTGMYEQYF. In DNA form, the CDR3 reads TGTGCCAGCAGTCTAGGGACAGGGATGTACGAGCAGTACTTC.

J is TRBJ1-1 and V is TRBV6-5; no reliable D call. Trimming shortened V by 5 bases and J by 1 base, and 8 bases separated the two germline ends. The germline gives CDR1 MNHEY, CDR2 SVGAGI. This CDR3 is 13 amino acids long. CDR3 sequence: CASSGQENTEAFF. The CDR3 DNA sequence: TGTGCCAGCAGTGGGCAGGAGAACACTGAAGCTTTCTTT.

V and J are TRBV28 and TRBJ2-3, with 7 bases matching TRBD1. Germline trimming cut 7 bases from V and 0 bases from J; bases unmatched to any gene: 7. The germline gives CDR1 MDHEN, CDR2 SYDVKM. The CDR3 loop spans 15 amino acids. The CDR3 loop is CASKRDRASTDTQYF. DNA of the CDR3: TGTGCCAGCAAACGGGACAGAGCTAGCACAGATACGCAGTATTTT.

The chain's CDR3 is CASRGRVDSLYEQYF. The CDR3 DNA reads TGTGCCAGCAGGGGGAGGGTTGACAGTCTCTACGAGCAGTACTTC. The chain recombines TRBV6-6 with TRBJ2-7, with TRBD2 identical over 7 bases. CDR1 MNHNY and CDR2 SVGAGI come from the germline V gene (reference sequence). The junction had 11 bases not matched to a gene; V was cut back by 6 bases and J by 3 bases. The CDR3 has 15 residues.

The chain recombines TRBV4-3 with TRBJ2-7; 7 nucleotides agree with TRBD2. CDR3 length equals 15 residues. Germline CDR1 is LGHNA and CDR2 is YSLEER. V shed 3 bases, J shed 0 bases, and the junction held 5 bases outside the gene matches. CDR3: CASSHSSGSSYEQYF. The DNA for the CDR3 is TGCGCCAGCAGCCACTCTAGCGGAAGCTCCTACGAGCAGTACTTC.

The chain employs TRBV28 and TRBJ1-4, with D tentatively TRBD1 (5 bases). Trimming took off 4 bases at V and 8 bases at J, with 11 bases between the two ends. Germline loops: CDR1 MDHEN, CDR2 SYDVKM. This CDR3 has 13 residues. The CDR3 loop reads CASSWAGREKLFF. The CDR3 coding sequence is TGTGCCAGCAGTTGGGCAGGGAGAGAAAAACTGTTTTTT.

The chain couples TRBV5-1 to TRBJ1-2, with D hard to call. CDR1 is SGHRS, CDR2 YFSETQ, per germline. Trimming took off 6 bases at V and 5 bases at J, with 8 bases between the two ends. The CDR3 is 11 amino acids. CDR3 amino acids: CASILLYGYTF. CDR3 in DNA: TGCGCCAGCATCCTCCTATATGGCTACACCTTC.

The rearrangement uses TRBV7-3 and TRBJ2-2, with 16 bases aligning to TRBD2. The V gene end was trimmed by 5 bases and the J gene end by 5 bases; junction bases not matched to a gene: 8. Germline CDR1 SGHTA, CDR2 FQGTGA. This CDR3 has 18 amino acids. In nucleotides, the CDR3 is TGTGCCAGCAGCCCGGGACTAGCGGGAGGGCCTTGGACCGGGGAGCTGTTTTTT. It encodes CASSPGLAGGPWTGELFF.

The rearrangement joins TRBV30 to TRBJ2-7, with 8 nucleotides matching TRBD2. This CDR3 has 13 residues. V was clipped by 7 bases and J by 3 bases; unmatched bases: 8. Germline lookup yields CDR1 GTSNPN and CDR2 SVGIG (reference sequence). CDR3 region: CAYVNSGVYEQYF. DNA of the CDR3: TGTGCCTACGTGAATAGCGGGGTCTACGAGCAGTACTTC.

The chain combines TRBV19 with TRBJ1-1, with D possibly TRBD1 on 6 matching bases. The V end lost 10 bases, the J end lost 4 bases, and 13 bases lay between the germline ends. CDR1 LNHDA and CDR2 SQIVND come from the germline V gene (reference sequence). This CDR3 is 12 amino acids long. CDR3 protein: CATRGGGTEAFF. The CDR3 DNA reads TGTGCCACTCGGGGGGGCGGCACTGAAGCTTTCTTT.

The chain employs TRBV29-1 and TRBJ1-1; possible D gene TRBD1, 6 bases. Deletions cut 5 bases from V and 1 base from J, with 8 bases between. CDR3 length: 12 residues. Germline V lookup: CDR1 SQVTM, CDR2 ANQGSEA. CDR3 sequence reads: CSVRTENTEAFF. CDR3 coding DNA: TGCAGCGTTAGGACAGAGAACACTGAAGCTTTCTTT.